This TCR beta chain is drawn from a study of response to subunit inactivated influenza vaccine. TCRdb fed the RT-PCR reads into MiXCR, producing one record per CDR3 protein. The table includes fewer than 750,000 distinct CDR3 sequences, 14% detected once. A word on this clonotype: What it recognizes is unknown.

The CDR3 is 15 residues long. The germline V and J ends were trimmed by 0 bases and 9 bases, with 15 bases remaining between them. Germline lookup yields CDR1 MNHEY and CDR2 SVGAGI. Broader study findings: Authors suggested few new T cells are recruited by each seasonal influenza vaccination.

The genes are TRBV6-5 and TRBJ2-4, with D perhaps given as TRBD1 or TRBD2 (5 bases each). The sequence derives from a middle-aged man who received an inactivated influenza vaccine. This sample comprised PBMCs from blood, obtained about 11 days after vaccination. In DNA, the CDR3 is TGTGCCAGCAGTTACTCGGACCGGGGCGTGGGCATTCAGTACTTC. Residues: CASSYSDRGVGIQYF.